This T cell receptor (beta chain) originates from a study of cytomegalovirus exposure and HLA in healthy donors. CDR1 is ENHRY and CDR2 is SYGVKD in the germline V gene. The CDR3 length is 16 residues. Trimming cost V 3 bases and J 9 bases; bases outside gene matches: 12. Whole-study findings and limits: Investigators reported 150 to 200 TCR beta chains as tied to cytomegalovirus. First-cohort TCR clusters tended to co-occur in the approximately 110 validation repertoires, a later analysis found. Both high specificity and high sensitivity reportedly marked the classifier's diagnosis of cytomegalovirus status. Confirmation was obtained in vitro that a few CMV-associated chains are specific for CMV antigens.

Only in-frame clones appear in the TCRdb table, and some are missing; sequencing was by immunoSEQ multiplex PCR. The data contain some 230,000 clones, about nine tenths of them singletons. A remark on this clone: Antigen: not known.

This chain joins TRBV10-3 and TRBJ2-1; 9 nucleotides agree with TRBD2. The sequencing sample was made of PBMCs. This receptor was taken from a woman aged 18-29 years in good health and CMV-seronegative. CDR3 in DNA: TGTGCCATCAGTGACGTGGCGGGAGGGCCCTTCGTTGAGCAGTTCTTC. Encoded protein: CAISDVAGGPFVEQFF.